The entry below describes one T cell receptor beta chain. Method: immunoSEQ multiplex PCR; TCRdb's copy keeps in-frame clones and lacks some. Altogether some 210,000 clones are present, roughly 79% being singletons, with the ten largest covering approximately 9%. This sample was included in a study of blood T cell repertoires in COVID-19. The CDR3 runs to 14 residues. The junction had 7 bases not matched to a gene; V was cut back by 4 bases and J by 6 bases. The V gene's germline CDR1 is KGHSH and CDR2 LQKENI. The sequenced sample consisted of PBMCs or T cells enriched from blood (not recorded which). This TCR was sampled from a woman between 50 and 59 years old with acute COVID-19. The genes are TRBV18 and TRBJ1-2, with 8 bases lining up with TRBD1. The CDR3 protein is CASSLKRTGNGYTF. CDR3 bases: TGTGCCAGCTCACTGAAAAGGACAGGGAATGGCTACACCTTC.